These 14 T cell receptor beta chains share one sample of origin, sequenced in a study of T cell clonality in common variable immunodeficiency. The protocol was immunoSEQ multiplex PCR, while the TCRdb copy is restricted to in-frame clones and leaves out a portion. In total the sample includes fewer than 50,000 clones, none of them seen once. Input material: peripheral blood mononuclear cells. Receptor source: a person aged 18 to 75 in good health.

The table lists this clone with many counts. The CDR3 is cut off 3 residues early in the read; its end comes from the germline J gene. The chain combines TRBV15 with TRBJ1-5, with TRBD1 identical over 8 bases. J lost 3 bases, V lost 6 bases, and 4 bases had no gene match. Germline-derived CDR1 and CDR2 are LNHNV and YYDKDF (reference sequence). There are 14 residues in the CDR3. Partial CDR3 DNA: TGTGCCACCAGACGGACAGGGAACAATCAGCCC. This translates into CATRRTGNNQP. In full, the CDR3 reads CATRRTGNNQPQHF.

This clone was seen ten or more times. The read is 3 residues too short to cover the CDR3 end, so that end is filled in from the germline J gene. This rearrangement joins TRBV7-8 to TRBJ1-6; 8 bases line up with TRBD1. Germline V gene sequence: CDR1 SGHVS, CDR2 FQNEAQ. Unmatched junction bases numbered 5, after V lost 0 bases and J lost 10 bases. CDR3 length: 15 amino acids. The sequenced CDR3 bases are TGTGCCAGCAGCTTAGCGGCAGGGGGCGAGTCACCC. It is translated as CASSLAAGGESP. The whole CDR3 sequence reads CASSLAAGGESPLHF.

This clone has a count of ten or more. The CDR3 end is not reached by the read, which stops 3 residues before it; the germline J gene fills it in. The chain couples TRBV19 to TRBJ2-1, with TRBD2 as a possible D gene (6 bases). Looked up from germline, CDR1 is LNHDA and CDR2 is SQIVND (reference sequence). CDR3 length: 14 amino acids. V gave up 3 bases and J gave up 3 bases, with 9 bases separating them. Incomplete CDR3 DNA: TGTGCCAGTAGTATGGGACTTGTCTACAATGAG. Protein product: CASSMGLVYNE. The entire CDR3 protein is CASSMGLVYNEQFF.

The table lists this clone with many counts. Coverage ceases 3 residues before the CDR3 finishes, and the germline J gene fills in the end. The rearrangement joins TRBV19 to TRBJ1-2, with TRBD1 matching over 7 bases. Looked up from germline, CDR1 is LNHDA and CDR2 is SQIVND (reference sequence). The V segment lost 4 bases and the J segment 4 bases; nucleotides outside the gene matches: 9. CDR3 length equals 15 residues. CDR3 DNA (partial): TGTGCCAGTAGTAGAGGGACAGACTCTAGCTATGGC. Its translation: CASSRGTDSSYG. The whole CDR3 sequence reads CASSRGTDSSYGYTF. The full variable domain, its missing parts supplied by reference TRBV19 and TRBJ1-2, is DGGITQSPKYLFRKEGQNVTLSCEQNLNHDAMYWYRQDPGQGLRLIYYSQIVNDFQKGDIAEGYSVSREKKESFPLTVTSAQKNPTAFYLCASSRGTDSSYGYTFGSGTRLTVV.

This clone is medium-sized by share. The read falls 3 residues short of the CDR3 end, and the missing part is taken from the germline J gene. This chain uses TRBV2 with TRBJ2-3, with TRBD2 identical over 8 bases. Unmatched junction bases numbered 13, after V lost 11 bases and J lost 0 bases. The length of the CDR3 is 16 residues. Germline V gene sequence: CDR1 SNHLY, CDR2 FYNNEI. Incomplete CDR3 DNA: TGTGCCCAACAGGAGGTTAGCGGGAAGAGCACAGATACG. Translation gives CAQQEVSGKSTDT. In full, the CDR3 is CAQQEVSGKSTDTQYF.

Concerning this clone: The read gets to within 3 residues of the CDR3 end, and the germline J gene fills in the rest. The genes are TRBV30 and TRBJ2-2, with D possibly TRBD2 on 6 matching bases. Germline values: CDR1 GTSNPN, CDR2 SVGIG (reference sequence). The CDR3 has 17 residues. CDR3 residues: CAWSPLVAGTYNEKLFF. Partial CDR3 DNA: TGTGCCTGGAGTCCCCTGGTTGCGGGGACCTATAATGAAAAG.

On this clone: Read data end 3 residues before the CDR3 end; the end is taken from the germline J gene. The chain couples TRBV5-1 to TRBJ2-1; no clear D gene. The CDR3 consists of 16 residues. With 0 bases removed from V and 4 bases from J, the gap between germline ends came to 14 bases. Germline CDR1 and CDR2: SGHRS and YFSETQ. The covered CDR3 bases are TGCGCCAGCAGCTTGGTCGCCTCCCCGAGGTACAATGAG. This sequence encodes CASSLVASPRYNE. The whole CDR3 is CASSLVASPRYNEQFF.

This clone has ten or more counts. The CDR3 end is not reached by the read, which stops 3 residues before it; the germline J gene fills it in. V and J are TRBV20-1 and TRBJ2-1, with TRBD2 as a possible D gene (5 bases). Germline assignment: CDR1 DFQATT and CDR2 SNEGSKA (reference sequence). The CDR3 has 16 amino acids. V shed 6 bases and J shed 0 bases, with 18 bases lying between them. CDR3 sequence: CSAAVRWAGSYNEQFF. CDR3 bases read: TGCAGTGCGGCGGTGAGGTGGGCGGGCTCCTACAATGAG.

The sample holds many counts of this clone. The read falls 3 residues short of the CDR3 end, and the missing part is taken from the germline J gene. The chain couples TRBV5-1 to TRBJ2-2; 12 bases line up with TRBD2. The CDR3 extends over 14 amino acids. Germline V gives CDR1 SGHRS, CDR2 YFSETQ. V was pared by 4 bases and J by 8 bases, with 3 bases of the junction left unmatched. The sequenced part of the CDR3 DNA is TGCGCCAGCAGCCCCGGACTAGCGGGAGGGGAG. Translated: CASSPGLAGGE. The whole CDR3 sequence is CASSPGLAGGELFF. Supplemented by reference TRBV5-1 and TRBJ2-2, the full variable domain reads KAGVTQTPRYLIKTRGQQVTLSCSPISGHRSVSWYQQTPGQGLQFLFEYFSETQRNKGNFPGRFSGRQFSNSRSEMNVSTLELGDSALYLCASSPGLAGGELFFGEGSRLTVL.

This clone was detected ten times or more. With the read ending 3 residues before the CDR3 end, the germline J gene is used to fill in that end. The chain carries TRBV6-1 and TRBJ1-4; D unclear. CDR1 is MNHNS, CDR2 SASEGT, per germline. With 3 bases removed from V and 7 bases from J, the gap between germline ends came to 12 bases. The CDR3 is 14 residues long. Partial CDR3 DNA: TGTGCCAGCAGTGAGCGGCAGATTTCTGAAAAA. It yields the protein CASSERQISEK. The CDR3, in full, reads CASSERQISEKLFF.

There are many counts of this clone. The CDR3 end falls 3 residues outside the read, so it is completed with the germline J gene. The chain links TRBV4-1 to TRBJ2-5; TRBD2 agrees at 9 bases. Trimming removed 4 bases from V and 3 bases from J; junction bases left unmatched: 0. The length of the CDR3 is 13 residues. Germline CDR1 is MGHRA and CDR2 is YSYEKL. The CDR3 spells CASSPSGKETQYF. The sequenced CDR3 bases are TGCGCCAGCAGCCCTAGCGGGAAAGAGACC.

This clone was seen at least ten times. The CDR3 goes on 3 residues after the read ends, and that part is filled in from the germline J gene. The chain has TRBV5-1 and TRBJ2-1; TRBD1 aligns across 9 bases. CDR1 is SGHRS and CDR2 is YFSETQ in the germline V gene. The ends lost 3 bases at V and 7 bases at J; junction bases unmatched: 8. The CDR3 has 15 amino acids. The CDR3 spells CASSWGDRVENEQFF. The part of the CDR3 DNA that was read is TGCGCCAGCAGCTGGGGGGACAGGGTGGAGAATGAG.

Turning to this clone: The read falls 3 residues short of the CDR3 end, and the missing part is taken from the germline J gene. The V gene is TRBV5-4, the J gene TRBJ2-7; D remains unclear. CDR3 size: 12 residues. Per germline, CDR1 SGHNT and CDR2 YYREEE (reference sequence). V dropped 0 bases and J dropped 5 bases, with 6 bases sitting between them. The CDR3 spells CASSLVGHEQYF. The CDR3 bases that were read are TGTGCCAGCAGCTTGGTAGGGCACGAG.

This clone was seen many times. From the germline J gene comes the end of the CDR3, since the read stops 3 residues before it. J is TRBJ2-7 and V is TRBV20-1; D is ambiguous. Deletions cut 3 bases from V and 6 bases from J, with 12 bases between. The CDR3 totals 12 residues. Germline values: CDR1 DFQATT, CDR2 SNEGSKA (reference sequence). CDR3 loop: CSASSLPREQYF. The sequenced CDR3 bases are TGCAGTGCTAGTTCCCTCCCTCGCGAG.